Sequencing of this T cell receptor beta chain was carried out in a study of shared clonotypes between healthy human individuals (dated by TCRdb to the early 2020s). Turning to the overall study: A couple of women and a few men aged 18 to 49 years were included in the cohort. Per donor, leukapheresis produced somewhere between about 0.94 and 9 billion PBMCs. The study deeply sequenced blood TCR repertoires of about 5 healthy adults to estimate repertoire size and the extent of clonotype sharing between individuals. For each donor, CD4 naive and CD4 memory were each run on three plates, CD8 naive on two plates, and CD8 memory on one plate. Different laboratories and diverse techniques were used to prepare libraries and sequence TCR repertoires, to increase sequencing depth and limit assay-specific biases. Study-wide conclusions, independent of this receptor: The genetic and exposure-history diversity represented was limited by the small number of donors. Estimated clonotype richness was generally larger for naive than for memory subsets. Incomplete sequencing was indicated by rarefaction of sorted-subset datasets, despite the large sequencing depth. About 5% of naive CD4, 3.5% of naive CD8, 2.3% of memory CD4, and roughly 0.4% of memory CD8 clonotypes were shared across a few donors. Pairwise subsampling led to the expectation that sequencing depth would affect the degree of clonotype sharing among donors. Higher generation probabilities were observed for clonotypes shared by all four sorted-subset donors than for non-shared clonotypes. Only blood was sampled, and tissue TCR repertoires likely differ from those in blood.

Trimming takes 6 bases from V and 4 bases from J, and the germline ends sit 16 bases apart. The CDR3 has 15 amino acids, counting the end cysteine and phenylalanine. Only CDR3 DNA is held: 45 bases, read in frame from base 1. CDR1 and CDR2, looked up from the germline V gene, are SGHTA and FQGNSA. Note on this clone: Its recognized antigen is unknown. Within one base of it there is no much larger clone, and no base qualities were kept.

The donors were healthy, HIV-negative adults with no recently reported acute infections or vaccinations. Only Caucasian adults living in Nashville, Tennessee, USA were represented among the donors. Magnetic negative selection was used to enrich CD4+ T cells, after which naive cells were positively selected on CD45RA and the negative fraction became the memory subset. After blood collection by leukapheresis, PBMCs were isolated using Ficoll-Histopaque density gradient centrifugation and then cryopreserved in the vapor phase of liquid nitrogen. Purity and quantity of every magnetically sorted T cell population were checked by analytical flow cytometry. Each sorted fraction had its genomic DNA isolated and then quantified by UV absorbance on a Nanodrop 2000c. Using the deep immunoSEQ assay, TCR CDR3 regions were amplified from genomic DNA by multiplex PCR. For each cell subset, the extracted genomic DNA was distributed evenly across all wells of several immunoSEQ 96-well plates, and each plate served as one replicate. Each replicate PCR for sorted subsets received around 210 ng genomic DNA, equal to 28,000 or so T cell genomes. Purified libraries were measured with a Qubit 3.0 fluorometer, size-checked on a Bioanalyzer 2100, and measured again with the KAPA Library Quantification kit. A separate single-read 150-cycle Illumina NextSeq 550 flow cell was used to sequence each immunoSEQ 96-well plate. The original pipeline was this. The immunoSEQ output contained only junctional sequences without quality scores, so filtering could not match that applied to full-length reads. Sequences were annotated with PyIR, a Python wrapper for IgBLAST v1.9, using IMGT germline references to assign V/J genes and CDR3. Reads were removed for weak V/J assignments (E-value above 1e-6), missing CDR3, stop codons, out-of-frame junctions, or ambiguous translated residues. V3J clonotypes were defined as sequences sharing an identical inferred V gene, J gene, and CDR3 amino acid sequence. The percentage overlap between two repertoires was calculated by dividing the number of shared unique clonotypes by the size of the smaller repertoire. Richness of each repertoire was evaluated using RTK rarefaction, the Chao1 estimator, and Recon v2.1 estimates of unobserved clonotypes. Generation probabilities were computed with OLGA for all TCRbeta clonotypes obtained by the gDNA method from four donors. TCRdb mirrors the immuneACCESS table, restricted to in-frame sequences. Some clones are absent from its copies; in checked studies, under half trace to an unresolved V gene, and the reason for the others is unknown. V, J and clone size reflect that table, while D and trimming were determined from the DNA. The table for this sample lists some 1,100,000 clones; about 84% of them were counted only once. More than 0.5% of the sample goes to the ten largest clones.

The receptor was derived from a man younger than 35 in good health. Some clones in this sample may be carry-over from other donors' samples. Here the chain combines TRBV7-2 and TRBJ2-1; TRBD1 is perhaps the D gene, given 5 matching bases. Material for sequencing was memory CD4+ T cells from PBMCs. The cell subset or site label for this specimen denotes: CD45RA-negative fraction. The CDR3 protein: CASSLDIGVYNEQFF. The DNA reads TGTGCCAGCAGTCTCGATATAGGGGTGTACAATGAGCAGTTCTTC.